The clone carrying this TCR beta chain was found many times. Its specificity is unknown. Deletions cut 4 bases from V and 6 bases from J, with 17 bases between. The CDR3 is 14 residues long. Germline loops: CDR1 SQVTM, CDR2 ANQGSEA. Amplification of TCR beta CDR3 regions was performed using RNA transcripts as template. RT-PCR in the first round (using the HTBI primer set) targeted the TCR CDR3. TCRdb fed the multiplex PCR reads into MiXCR, producing one record per CDR3 protein. The sample carries 700,000 or so distinct CDR3 sequences, about 17% recorded once. These data belong to a study of T cells in Graves' hyperthyroidism and ophthalmopathy. Whole-study context: Peripheral blood was drawn at first diagnosis, prior to all treatment. Study-level points and caveats: Most thyroid clonotypes expanded above 0.001 were also detected in blood.

Over 18 months, lack of ophthalmopathy progression marked Graves' hyperthyroidism as stable. Together with thyroid ultrasound, orbital computed tomography, serum thyroxine and TRAb, clinical symptoms were used for diagnoses. The specimen was blood. This clonotype was sampled from a man in his late teens or twenties with Graves' hyperthyroidism. The chain combines TRBV29-1 with TRBJ2-3; D remains unclear. The CDR3 DNA reads as TGCAGCGTTGTTCTGGCCGGAAATGTGGATACGCAGTATTTT. It encodes CSVVLAGNVDTQYF.